The following is a TCR beta chain sequence with its context. The antigen it binds to is not known. Qualities for individual bases were not recorded, and no much larger clone is one base off. Patients with a history of autoimmune disease or receiving systemic immunosuppression were excluded from the trial. In every dose cohort, peripheral blood was drawn for TCR sequencing at baseline, cycle 4 day 1, and cycle 7 day 1. Samples came from an open-label, multicenter, first-in-human phase I dose-escalation trial of ivuxolimab. Adults with locally advanced or metastatic melanoma, renal cell carcinoma, hepatocellular carcinoma or head and neck squamous cell carcinoma were enrolled in the trial. CD4+ and CD8+ T cells were sorted separately from peripheral blood before TCR sequencing. For sequencing of the TCRbeta CDR3 region, genomic DNA was extracted from the sorted cells. The immunoSEQ Assay was used to sequence the TCRbeta CDR3 regions. TCRdb took over this immuneACCESS table, retaining in-frame rearrangements with V and J assigned. Such tables are incomplete; in checked studies, under half of the missing clones stem from an unresolved V gene, and the remainder is unexplained. A total of roughly 66,000 clones appear in this sample, around nine tenths of them only once. The ten largest account for 1.3% of the sample.

This sample was included in a study of OX40 agonist ivuxolimab in advanced cancers. Looking at the study overall: The costimulatory receptor OX40 (CD134) was targeted by ivuxolimab, a fully human IgG2 agonistic monoclonal antibody. Intravenous ivuxolimab was administered to patients every 2 weeks at six dose levels: 0.01, 0.1, 0.3, 1.5, 3 and 10 mg/kg. Of the roughly 54 dose-escalation patients, hepatocellular carcinoma was present in about 20, melanoma in roughly 15, renal cell carcinoma in 9 and head and neck cancer in 9. The dose-escalation cohort was roughly 80% male with a mean age of around 64 years, ranging from roughly 20 to 80. Patients were allowed to have had prior anti-PD-1, anti-PD-L1 or anti-CTLA-4 therapy, and approximately 40% of the dose-escalation patients had been treated with checkpoint inhibitors. Partial responses occurred in three dose-escalation patients, of whom one had hepatocellular carcinoma and two had cutaneous melanoma. The purpose of peripheral TCRbeta sequencing was to test whether ivuxolimab changed TCR sequence diversity and led to clonal T-cell expansion. The paper covers the monotherapy dose-escalation part of the phase I ivuxolimab trial, which included N of about 50 patients. Study-level results and caveats: The antigen specificity of the peripheral T cells that underwent clonal expansion was not determined. Partial responders in the 0.1-3.0 mg/kg groups had among the lowest normalized peripheral clonal expansion, especially among CD8+ T cells. Low levels of normalized T-cell clonal expansion were also seen in some patients who did not respond. After ivuxolimab, expanded clones were on average more numerous among CD8+ T cells than among CD4+ T cells. At doses of 0.1 to 3.0 mg/kg, clonal expansion of both CD4+ and CD8+ T cells in blood was seen between baseline and week 6.

The CDR3, from cysteine to phenylalanine, totals 14 residues. Only the CDR3 part of the read is kept: 42 bases, read in frame from the first base. Trimming removed 6 bases from V and 4 bases from J; the gene matches leave 6 bases unexplained. The germline V gene supplies CDR1 MNHNS and CDR2 SASEGT. The chain employs TRBV6-1 and TRBJ1-1, and TRBD1 matches 9 of the central bases. The specimen comprised CD4+ or CD8+ T cells sorted from blood, sampled in a trial of the OX40 agonist ivuxolimab. This clonotype was obtained from an adult with an advanced solid tumor such as melanoma, head and neck, liver or kidney cancer. The CDR3 is CASSADRGSTEAFF. The DNA sequence is given as TGTGCCAGCAGCGCGGACAGGGGTAGCACTGAAGCTTTCTTT.